Listed below are T cell receptor beta chains from one sample, sequenced in a study of memory CD4+ T cells and cytomegalovirus serostatus. Assay used: immunoSEQ multiplex PCR; TCRdb lists only in-frame clones, some missing. The sample has more than 45,000 clones; approximately 80% are singletons. Sample: memory CD4+ T cells from blood. These TCRs come from an adult in good health and CMV-seronegative. The CDR3 runs from the conserved cysteine through the conserved F or W. The order of the fields is D gene, J gene, V gene, clone size, CDR3 DNA, CDR3 protein. D genes are given only for firm matches. Clone size appears in some rows only: once, few, many, or a class for an expanded clone.

d_call: .
j_call: TRBJ1-2
v_call: TRBV19
clone_size: .
cdr3_nt: TGTGCCAGTAGTATCGGGGGGCAGGGTTACTATGGCTACACCTTC
cdr3_aa: CASSIGGQGYYGYTF

d_call: TRBD1
j_call: TRBJ1-2
v_call: TRBV30
clone_size: few
cdr3_nt: TGTGCCTGGAGTGTACGGACAGGGATCTATGGCTACACCTTC
cdr3_aa: CAWSVRTGIYGYTF

d_call: .
j_call: TRBJ2-5
v_call: TRBV7-8
clone_size: .
cdr3_nt: TGTGCCAGCAGCCCATGGCGCGGGGCAGTCCAAGAGACCCAGTACTTC
cdr3_aa: CASSPWRGAVQETQYF

d_call: .
j_call: TRBJ1-5
v_call: TRBV2
clone_size: .
cdr3_nt: TGTGCCAGCAGTGAACGCGGGGGGGCTTCGGGCAATCAGCCCCAGCATTTT
cdr3_aa: CASSERGGASGNQPQHF

d_call: TRBD1
j_call: TRBJ2-3
v_call: TRBV19
clone_size: .
cdr3_nt: TGTGCCAGCCGCCGGGACAGGGAGATGGATACGCAGTATTTT
cdr3_aa: CASRRDREMDTQYF

d_call: TRBD1
j_call: TRBJ1-5
v_call: TRBV4-3
clone_size: .
cdr3_nt: TGCGCCAGCAGCCAAGAAACAGGGGCCGGGCAGCCCCAGCATTTT
cdr3_aa: CASSQETGAGQPQHF

d_call: .
j_call: TRBJ2-7
v_call: TRBV4-3
clone_size: .
cdr3_nt: TGCGCCAGCAGCCAAGATTATGGGGGAAGGATCATGTACGAGCAGTACTTC
cdr3_aa: CASSQDYGGRIMYEQYF

d_call: TRBD2
j_call: TRBJ2-5
v_call: TRBV5-8
clone_size: .
cdr3_nt: TGTGCCAGCAGCGTAGGGACTAGCGGCCAAGAGACCCAGTACTTC
cdr3_aa: CASSVGTSGQETQYF

d_call: TRBD1
j_call: TRBJ1-1
v_call: TRBV2
clone_size: .
cdr3_nt: TGTGCCAGCAGGGTTGACAGGGTCACTGAAGCTTTCTTT
cdr3_aa: CASRVDRVTEAFF

d_call: .
j_call: TRBJ1-2
v_call: TRBV21-1
clone_size: once
cdr3_nt: TGTGCCAGCAGCAAAAAACTCCGGGACCGAGATTCTAACTATGGCTACACCTTC
cdr3_aa: CASSKKLRDRDSNYGYTF

d_call: .
j_call: TRBJ2-7
v_call: TRBV7-8
clone_size: once
cdr3_nt: TGTGCCAGCAGCCCTGTTTCCTTGGGGTACGAGCAGTACTTC
cdr3_aa: CASSPVSLGYEQYF

d_call: TRBD1
j_call: TRBJ1-2
v_call: TRBV7-8
clone_size: .
cdr3_nt: TGTGCCAGCAGCTTGGGAGGGGGCGACGTGGGTGGCTACACCTTC
cdr3_aa: CASSLGGGDVGGYTF

d_call: .
j_call: TRBJ1-1
v_call: TRBV25-1
clone_size: .
cdr3_nt: TGTGCCAGCAGTGAATCTGACAGAAACACTGAAGCTTTCTTT
cdr3_aa: CASSESDRNTEAFF

d_call: TRBD2
j_call: TRBJ2-1
v_call: TRBV5-1
clone_size: .
cdr3_nt: TGCGCCAGCAGCATGGGAGGGGTGTGGGGAGGCAATGAGCAGTTCTTC
cdr3_aa: CASSMGGVWGGNEQFF

d_call: .
j_call: TRBJ2-7
v_call: TRBV10-2
clone_size: .
cdr3_nt: TGCGCCAGTCAGGGCGGGAACGAGCAGTACTTC
cdr3_aa: CASQGGNEQYF

d_call: .
j_call: TRBJ1-4
v_call: TRBV15
clone_size: .
cdr3_nt: TGTGCCACCAGCTTGGGTGAAAAACTGTTTTTT
cdr3_aa: CATSLGEKLFF

d_call: TRBD1
j_call: TRBJ2-5
v_call: TRBV5-1
clone_size: .
cdr3_nt: TGCGCCAGCAGCTTGGCGTACAGGGGCGAGGAGACCCAGTACTTC
cdr3_aa: CASSLAYRGEETQYF

d_call: .
j_call: TRBJ1-3
v_call: TRBV5-1
clone_size: .
cdr3_nt: TGCGCCAGCAGCTTGTCCGGGCGACACTCGTCCTCTGGAAACACCATATATTTT
cdr3_aa: CASSLSGRHSSSGNTIYF

d_call: .
j_call: TRBJ2-3
v_call: TRBV20-1
clone_size: .
cdr3_nt: TGCAGTGCTAGCTACGGCTCTACGCAGTATTTT
cdr3_aa: CSASYGSTQYF

d_call: .
j_call: TRBJ2-4
v_call: TRBV5-6
clone_size: once
cdr3_nt: TGTGCCAGCAGCTTGGGGGTGCTAGCCAAAAACATTCAGTACTTC
cdr3_aa: CASSLGVLAKNIQYF

d_call: .
j_call: TRBJ1-2
v_call: TRBV14
clone_size: .
cdr3_nt: TGTGCCAGCAGCCAAGGGGGAATGGGTTACGGCTACACCTTC
cdr3_aa: CASSQGGMGYGYTF

d_call: .
j_call: TRBJ2-7
v_call: TRBV5-1
clone_size: .
cdr3_nt: TGCGCCAGCAGCCCACGTAGCACGGTCTCCTACGAGCAGTACTTC
cdr3_aa: CASSPRSTVSYEQYF

d_call: .
j_call: TRBJ1-1
v_call: TRBV5-1
clone_size: .
cdr3_nt: TGCGCCAGCAGCTTTGGGGAACTGAACACTGAAGCTTTCTTT
cdr3_aa: CASSFGELNTEAFF

d_call: .
j_call: TRBJ2-5
v_call: TRBV7-6
clone_size: .
cdr3_nt: TGTGCCAGCAGCTTATCCGACAGGAACTTAGAGACCCAGTACTTC
cdr3_aa: CASSLSDRNLETQYF

d_call: .
j_call: TRBJ2-5
v_call: TRBV7-2
clone_size: .
cdr3_nt: TGTGCCAGCAGCTTGTTGTTAAAGACCCAGTACTTC
cdr3_aa: CASSLLLKTQYF

d_call: .
j_call: TRBJ2-7
v_call: TRBV6-1
clone_size: few
cdr3_nt: TGTGCCAGCAGTCCCGCCCTCCCTAGGGGCGAGCAGTACTTC
cdr3_aa: CASSPALPRGEQYF

d_call: .
j_call: TRBJ2-1
v_call: TRBV2
clone_size: few
cdr3_nt: TGTGCCAGCATAGAGGGGGGCTACAATGAGCAGTTCTTC
cdr3_aa: CASIEGGYNEQFF

d_call: TRBD1
j_call: TRBJ2-5
v_call: TRBV11-3
clone_size: .
cdr3_nt: TGTGCCAGCAGCTTAGCAGGGGGAGAGACCCAGTACTTC
cdr3_aa: CASSLAGGETQYF

d_call: TRBD2
j_call: TRBJ2-3
v_call: TRBV11-1
clone_size: .
cdr3_nt: TGTGCCAGCTCAAGGTCGGCGGGGGGTGGCACAGATACGCAGTATTTT
cdr3_aa: CASSRSAGGGTDTQYF

d_call: .
j_call: TRBJ2-5
v_call: TRBV6-6
clone_size: .
cdr3_nt: TGTGCCAGCAGTCACAACCCCCAAGAGACCCAGTACTTC
cdr3_aa: CASSHNPQETQYF

d_call: TRBD1
j_call: TRBJ2-7
v_call: TRBV5-5
clone_size: .
cdr3_nt: TGTGCCAGCAGCCTCATATTAGGGGGCCGAAGCTCCTACGAGCAGTACTTC
cdr3_aa: CASSLILGGRSSYEQYF

d_call: .
j_call: TRBJ2-3
v_call: TRBV5-1
clone_size: once
cdr3_nt: TGCGCCAGCAGCTTTGGGGGCAACAGGGCTAGGGGCACAGATACGCAGTATTTT
cdr3_aa: CASSFGGNRARGTDTQYF

d_call: .
j_call: TRBJ1-1
v_call: TRBV6-1
clone_size: few
cdr3_nt: TGTGCCAGCGGGGCAGACCCGAACACTGAAGCTTTCTTT
cdr3_aa: CASGADPNTEAFF

d_call: .
j_call: TRBJ1-1
v_call: TRBV9
clone_size: few
cdr3_nt: TGTGCCAGCAGCGTAGGGCTAGAAGGCGTCACTGAAGCTTTCTTT
cdr3_aa: CASSVGLEGVTEAFF

d_call: .
j_call: TRBJ2-7
v_call: TRBV5-1
clone_size: .
cdr3_nt: TGCGCCAGCAGCTTGATTTCGAGCTCCTACGAGCAGTACTTC
cdr3_aa: CASSLISSSYEQYF

d_call: TRBD1
j_call: TRBJ1-2
v_call: TRBV29-1
clone_size: .
cdr3_nt: TGCAGCGCAACCGGGACAGAAGGTTTAAACTATGGCTACACCTTC
cdr3_aa: CSATGTEGLNYGYTF

d_call: .
j_call: TRBJ1-1
v_call: TRBV7-6
clone_size: .
cdr3_nt: TGTGCCAGCAGCTCATTAGACAGTAGTGTTCGGGCTTTCTTT
cdr3_aa: CASSSLDSSVRAFF

d_call: .
j_call: TRBJ2-1
v_call: TRBV27
clone_size: .
cdr3_nt: TGTGCCAGCAGCCCCCCGCAGGGTAGGGAGTTCTTC
cdr3_aa: CASSPPQGREFF

d_call: TRBD1
j_call: TRBJ1-1
v_call: TRBV6-1
clone_size: .
cdr3_nt: TGTGCCAGCAGTGACAGGGGGGGTACTGAAGCTTTCTTT
cdr3_aa: CASSDRGGTEAFF

d_call: .
j_call: TRBJ2-7
v_call: TRBV5-4
clone_size: .
cdr3_nt: TGTGCCAGCAGCTTGAGGCAGGGATCGTACGAGCAGTACTTC
cdr3_aa: CASSLRQGSYEQYF

d_call: .
j_call: TRBJ2-2
v_call: TRBV19
clone_size: once
cdr3_nt: TGTGCCAGTAGTATATATACCGGGGAGCTGTTTTTT
cdr3_aa: CASSIYTGELFF

d_call: TRBD2
j_call: TRBJ2-3
v_call: TRBV6-5
clone_size: .
cdr3_nt: TGTGCCAGCAGTTACGAGAGACTAGCGGGGAATACGCAGTATTTT
cdr3_aa: CASSYERLAGNTQYF

d_call: TRBD1
j_call: TRBJ2-7
v_call: TRBV7-9
clone_size: .
cdr3_nt: TGTGCCAGCAGCGAACAGGGGCTCAGCTACGGCGAGCAGTACTTC
cdr3_aa: CASSEQGLSYGEQYF

d_call: TRBD1
j_call: TRBJ1-2
v_call: TRBV6-5
clone_size: .
cdr3_nt: TGTGCCAGCAGTTACCGACCGACAGGGCTGGATGGCTACACCTTC
cdr3_aa: CASSYRPTGLDGYTF

d_call: .
j_call: TRBJ2-7
v_call: TRBV5-1
clone_size: .
cdr3_nt: TGCGCCAGCAGCTTTGGAGCAATAGCTAAGCAGTACTTC
cdr3_aa: CASSFGAIAKQYF

d_call: .
j_call: TRBJ1-1
v_call: TRBV11-2
clone_size: .
cdr3_nt: TGTGCCAGCAGCTTATCTGTCCTCACCACACTCGGGCCTGAAGCTTTCTTT
cdr3_aa: CASSLSVLTTLGPEAFF